The 2 T cell receptor beta chains below were found in one sample sequenced in a study of shared clonotypes between healthy human individuals. Produced via immunoSEQ multiplex PCR; TCRdb's table is partial and in-frame only. In the table there are some 2,500,000 clones, 93% of which are singletons. The specimen was naive CD4+ T cells from PBMCs. Subset denoted: CD45RA+ positively selected. The receptors shown here come from a man between 18 and 29 years old in good health. Some clones in this sample may be carry-over from other donors' samples.

The chain couples TRBV29-1 to TRBJ1-2; tentative D call: TRBD1 (5 bases). The germline CDR1 and CDR2 sequences are SQVTM and ANQGSEA. Trimming left V 4 bases short and J 4 bases short, with 16 bases between. CDR3 length: 14 amino acids. CDR3 sequence: CSVVQDGLGYGYTF. In DNA, the CDR3 is TGCAGCGTTGTACAGGACGGTTTGGGCTATGGCTACACCTTC.

The V gene is TRBV4-3, the J gene TRBJ1-2, with 7 bases aligning to TRBD1. CDR3 length equals 20 residues. V lost 0 bases to trimming and J lost 2 bases; unmatched junction nucleotides: 18. The germline V gene has CDR1 LGHNA and CDR2 YSLEER. This chain's CDR3 is CASSQDLRGQGQGLNYGYTF. The CDR3 DNA reads TGCGCCAGCAGCCAAGATCTTAGGGGGCAGGGCCAAGGATTGAACTATGGCTACACCTTC.